This T cell receptor (beta chain) was sequenced for a study of blood T cell repertoires in COVID-19. About the research overall: Symptom resolution, clearance, or two negative PCRs marked donors in Cohort 3 as recovered. The study drew acute and convalescent COVID-19 samples from the United States, Italy and Spain.

Data came from immunoSEQ multiplex PCR; TCRdb stores just in-frame clones and leaves some out. The data show fewer than 250,000 clones, over 75% seen once. The participants were between about 18 and 100 years old and came from roughly 25 US areas. The study assigned cohorts using participant-reported clinical history. This receptor was identified in a man aged 25-40 years in a cohort exposed to, infected with or recovered from COVID-19 (not recorded which). The source material was PBMCs or T cells enriched from blood (not recorded which).

DNA of the CDR3: TGTGCCAGCAGAGATACAGGGTACAGTACTGAAGCTTTCTTT. Protein sequence: CASRDTGYSTEAFF. V is TRBV25-1 and J is TRBJ1-1, with D possibly being TRBD1 (6 bases). The CDR3 is 14 amino acids. V lost 6 bases, J lost 5 bases, and 16 bases lay in between. The germline CDR1 and CDR2 sequences are MGHDK and SYGVNS.